This passage covers 21 T cell receptor beta chains from one sample sequenced in a study of cytomegalovirus exposure and HLA in healthy donors (dated by TCRdb to between 2016 and 2019). Libraries were constructed by the immunoSEQ multiplex PCR assay. A mixture of 60 forward primers for TCR Vbeta segments and 13 reverse primers for TCR Jbeta segments was used in the multiplex PCR. TCRdb took over this immuneACCESS table, retaining in-frame rearrangements with V and J assigned. Such tables are incomplete; in checked studies, under half of the missing clones stem from an unresolved V gene, and the remainder is unexplained. The sample table contains 55,000 to 90,000 clones; only one count was recorded for roughly 72% of them. The ten largest clonotypes hold over 6% of the sample. The sample consisted of PBMCs. Receptors originate from a man between 45 and 60 years old in good health and CMV-seronegative.

This chain connects TRBV11-3 to TRBJ2-7; 9 bases match TRBD2. From germline, CDR1 is SGHNT and CDR2 YENEEA. V trimming: 5 bases; J trimming: 3 bases; junction bases outside the gene matches: 8. There are 15 residues in the CDR3. For the CDR3, the DNA is TGTGCCAGCAGCCCCGGGGGACTAGCCGGCTACGAGCAGTACTTC. Translating gives CASSPGGLAGYEQYF.

The gene calls are TRBV7-9 and TRBJ2-1, with 7 bases that match TRBD2. V trimming: 5 bases; J trimming: 6 bases; junction bases outside the gene matches: 4. Germline CDR1 and CDR2: SEHNR and FQNEAQ (reference sequence). This CDR3 is built from 13 residues. The CDR3 here is CASSAGGVNEQFF. CDR3 nucleotide sequence: TGTGCCAGCAGCGCTGGGGGGGTCAATGAGCAGTTCTTC.

J is TRBJ2-5 and V is TRBV7-9, with D unresolved. V was shortened by 0 bases and J by 1 base, with 9 bases between the two germline ends. The CDR3 extends over 15 amino acids. Germline V CDR1 and CDR2: SEHNR, FQNEAQ (reference sequence). CDR3 in amino acids: CASSLALGTQETQYF. The CDR3 nucleotides read TGTGCCAGCAGCTTAGCACTGGGCACCCAAGAGACCCAGTACTTC.

The CDR3 DNA reads as TGCGCCAGCAGCCAACTAGCGGGCCGCACAGATACGCAGTATTTT. Encoded protein: CASSQLAGRTDTQYF. J is TRBJ2-3 and V is TRBV4-3; 8 nucleotides agree with TRBD2. V gave up 2 bases and J gave up 1 base; unmatched junction bases: 2. The CDR3 runs to 15 residues. Germline CDR1 is LGHNA and CDR2 is YSLEER.

This clone has just a few counts. The chain has TRBV29-1 and TRBJ1-5; the D gene is possibly TRBD1 (5 bases). V gave up 5 bases and J gave up 6 bases, with 17 bases separating them. The CDR3 runs to 14 residues. In germline, CDR1 is SQVTM, CDR2 ANQGSEA. The DNA for the CDR3 is TGCAGCGTTTCGGTGGGGACTCGGACTCAGCCCCAGCATTTT. Protein: CSVSVGTRTQPQHF.

The chain has TRBV2 and TRBJ1-1, with D perhaps TRBD1 (5 bases). V lost 6 bases to trimming and J lost 4 bases, with 12 bases between them. Germline values: CDR1 SNHLY, CDR2 FYNNEI. The CDR3 totals 13 residues. The DNA of the CDR3 is TGTGCCAGCAGCTCCCAGGGCGGCACTGAAGCTTTCTTT. Translated: CASSSQGGTEAFF.

This clone was seen once. The rearrangement joins TRBV19 to TRBJ1-1, with D maybe TRBD1 (5 bases). The germline CDR1 and CDR2 sequences are LNHDA and SQIVND (reference sequence). CDR3 size: 12 residues. V lost 2 bases to trimming and J lost 8 bases, with 9 bases between them. The CDR3 here is CASSIKAGEAFF. CDR3 sequence (DNA): TGTGCCAGTAGTATAAAGGCAGGGGAAGCTTTCTTT.

This chain connects TRBV11-2 to TRBJ2-7; 9 bases fit TRBD1. There are 15 residues in the CDR3. Trimming cost V 6 bases and J 4 bases; bases outside gene matches: 10. CDR1 SGHAT and CDR2 FQNNGV come from the germline V gene. The CDR3 is CASRQPGQGSYEQYF. In nucleotides, the CDR3 is TGTGCCAGCAGACAACCGGGACAGGGATCTTACGAGCAGTACTTC. Looking up the rest from reference TRBV11-2 and TRBJ2-7 gives the full variable domain: EAGVAQSPRYKIIEKRQSVAFWCNPISGHATLYWYQQILGQGPKLLIQFQNNGVVDDSQLPKDRFSAERLKGVDSTLKIQPAKLEDSAVYLCASRQPGQGSYEQYFGPGTRLTVT.

Remarks on this clone: The junction departs from germline at one end; a sequencing error may be responsible. The rearrangement uses TRBV2 and TRBJ1-1; 7 bases line up with TRBD1. The germline V gene has CDR1 SNHLY and CDR2 FYNNEI. The CDR3 consists of 11 residues. CDR3 nucleotides: TGTGCCTGCAGACAGGGCCTGGGAGCTTTCTTT. Protein: CACRQGLGAFF.

The V call is TRBV6-6, the J call TRBJ2-5, with unresolved D. From germline, CDR1 is MNHNY and CDR2 SVGAGI (reference sequence). The CDR3 is made up of 12 amino acids. With 10 bases removed from V and 5 bases from J, the gap between germline ends came to 14 bases. The CDR3 bases are TGTGCCAACGGTGAACTCCCGGAGACCCAGTACTTC. This encodes CANGELPETQYF.

V and J are TRBV7-9 and TRBJ2-2; weak D call: TRBD1 (8 bases). Germline V CDR1 and CDR2: SEHNR, FQNEAQ (reference sequence). Deletions cut 5 bases from V and 0 bases from J, with 10 bases between. This CDR3 is built from 15 residues. The CDR3 spells CASSTGGANTGELFF. The CDR3 bases are TGTGCCAGCAGCACAGGGGGGGCGAACACCGGGGAGCTGTTTTTT.

The J gene is TRBJ1-2, the V gene TRBV9; D unresolved. Trimming took off 0 bases at V and 8 bases at J, with 11 bases between the two ends. The CDR3 contains 13 residues. Germline values: CDR1 SGDLS, CDR2 YYNGEE. In DNA form, the CDR3 reads TGTGCCAGCAGCGTAGAGGAGGTGGGAGGCTACACCTTC. It specifies CASSVEEVGGYTF.

The gene calls are TRBV5-1 and TRBJ1-2; 7 positions match TRBD1. The CDR3 is made up of 15 amino acids. Germline CDR1 and CDR2: SGHRS and YFSETQ. The V segment lost 0 bases and the J segment 4 bases; nucleotides outside the gene matches: 6. The CDR3 nucleotides are TGCGCCAGCAGCTTGGGGGGACAGTCGATCTATGGCTACACCTTC. This encodes CASSLGGQSIYGYTF.

The chain has TRBV4-1 and TRBJ1-2; D possibly corresponds to TRBD1 (5 bases). The germline V and J ends were trimmed by 0 bases and 4 bases, with 15 bases remaining between them. Germline V CDR1 and CDR2: MGHRA, YSYEKL. The CDR3 is 16 amino acids. The CDR3 reads CASSQEGVVVGYGYTF. The DNA for the CDR3 is TGCGCCAGCAGCCAAGAAGGGGTCGTTGTGGGCTATGGCTACACCTTC.

The chain has TRBV29-1 and TRBJ1-1; 7 bases are a match to TRBD1. Germline CDR1 is SQVTM and CDR2 is ANQGSEA. V lost 4 bases, J lost 5 bases, and 7 bases stayed unmatched. The CDR3 loop spans 13 amino acids. CDR3 DNA: TGCAGCGTTGCCCGGACAGGCCAAACTGAAGCTTTCTTT. Protein product: CSVARTGQTEAFF.

Comment on this clone: Other DNA sequences in this specimen translate into the identical CDR3. V gene TRBV7-9 combines with J gene TRBJ2-5; 11 positions match TRBD2. The CDR3 contains 15 residues. Unmatched junction bases numbered 6, after V lost 4 bases and J lost 5 bases. Germline V gene data show CDR1 as SEHNR and CDR2 as FQNEAQ (reference sequence). Here the CDR3 DNA reads TGTGCCAGCAGCTCGCGACTAGCGGGGTTGGAGACCCAGTACTTC. This gives the protein CASSSRLAGLETQYF.

This sequence joins TRBV7-6 and TRBJ2-5, with 9 bases aligning to TRBD2. V lost 5 bases and J lost 3; bases outside the gene matches: 4. The CDR3 sequence is 14 residues long. Germline CDR1 is SGHVS and CDR2 is FNYEAQ. Here the CDR3 DNA reads TGTGCCAGCAGCATTAGGACTAGCGAAGAGACCCAGTACTTC. It codes for CASSIRTSEETQYF.

The chain uses TRBV27 and TRBJ1-1; tentatively, D is TRBD1 (5 bases). V lost 1 base and J 0 bases, leaving 9 bases between the germline ends. Germline CDR1 reads MNHEY; CDR2 reads SMNVEV (reference sequence). The CDR3 has 15 residues. The CDR3 region is CASSLFDSLNTEAFF. The DNA for the CDR3 is TGTGCCAGCAGTTTATTCGACAGTTTGAACACTGAAGCTTTCTTT.

CDR3 protein: CASSQEKRGRHNEQFF. In nucleotides, the CDR3 is TGTGCCAGCAGCCAAGAGAAGCGGGGCAGACACAATGAGCAGTTCTTC. This chain links TRBV14 with TRBJ2-1; 7 bases fit TRBD2. CDR1 and CDR2 from the germline V gene are SGHDN and FVKESK. This CDR3 has 16 amino acids. The V and J ends lost 0 bases and 5 bases, in that order; junction bases with no gene match: 7.

In its sample, this clone was seen a few times. The genes are TRBV10-3 and TRBJ1-1; D perhaps matches TRBD1 (5 bases). The V end was cut by 9 bases, the J end by 1 base, with 12 bases between. Germline-derived CDR1 and CDR2 are ENHRY and SYGVKD. This CDR3 region has 13 residues. Here the CDR3 reads CAIGGGRNTEAFF. The CDR3, as DNA: TGTGCCATTGGGGGAGGCCGGAACACTGAAGCTTTCTTT.

The chain joins TRBV7-6 to TRBJ2-1; D remains ambiguous. Germline CDR1 and CDR2: SGHVS and FNYEAQ. The CDR3 spans 13 residues. V dropped 4 bases and J dropped 12 bases, with 16 bases sitting between them. The CDR3 loop is CASSSELRIRQFF. The CDR3 DNA reads as TGTGCCAGCAGCTCCGAGCTCAGGATTCGGCAGTTCTTC. Drawing the rest from reference TRBV7-6 and TRBJ2-1, the complete variable domain is GAGVSQSPRYKVTKRGQDVALRCDPISGHVSLYWYRQALGQGPEFLTYFNYEAQQDKSGLPNDRFSAERPEGSISTLTIQRTEQRDSAMYRCASSSELRIRQFFGPGTRLTVL.